The source of this T cell receptor (beta chain) is a study of blood T cell repertoires in COVID-19. Profiled with immunoSEQ multiplex PCR; TCRdb holds only in-frame clones, not every one. In the table there are approximately 93,000 clones, about 75% of which are singletons. The source is an elderly woman with acute or convalescent COVID-19. Sequencing used peripheral blood.

DNA of the CDR3: TGTGCCAGCAGCTTATCGGCTAGCGGGGGGAAGACCCAGTACTTC. This gives the protein CASSLSASGGKTQYF. The chain employs TRBV7-9 and TRBJ2-5; 11 nucleotides line up with TRBD2. Germline loops: CDR1 SEHNR, CDR2 FQNEAQ (reference sequence). Losses at the gene ends were 2 bases for V and 6 bases for J; bases not matched to a gene: 5. This CDR3 spans 15 amino acids.